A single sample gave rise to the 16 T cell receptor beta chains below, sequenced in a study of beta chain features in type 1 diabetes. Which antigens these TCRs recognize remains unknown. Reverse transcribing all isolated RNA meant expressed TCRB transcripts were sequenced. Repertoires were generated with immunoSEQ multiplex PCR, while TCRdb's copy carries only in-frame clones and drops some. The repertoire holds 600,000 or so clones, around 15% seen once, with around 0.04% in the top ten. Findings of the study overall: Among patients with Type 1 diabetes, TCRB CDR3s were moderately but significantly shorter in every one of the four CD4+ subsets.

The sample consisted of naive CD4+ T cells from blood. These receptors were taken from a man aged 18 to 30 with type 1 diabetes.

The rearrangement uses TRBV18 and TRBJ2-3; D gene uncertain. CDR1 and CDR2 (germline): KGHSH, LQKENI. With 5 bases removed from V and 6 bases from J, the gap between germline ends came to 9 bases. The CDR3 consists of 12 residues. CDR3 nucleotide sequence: TGTGCCAGCTCATCCCTCGGGGATACGCAGTATTTT. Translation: CASSSLGDTQYF.

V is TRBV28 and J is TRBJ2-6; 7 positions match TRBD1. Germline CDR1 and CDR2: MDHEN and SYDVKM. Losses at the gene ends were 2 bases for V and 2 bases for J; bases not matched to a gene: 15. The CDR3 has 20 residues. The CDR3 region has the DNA TGTGCCAGCAGTTTACTAGGGACAGAGGGTCGTTCTCCTGGGGCCAACGTCCTGACTTTC. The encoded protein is CASSLLGTEGRSPGANVLTF.

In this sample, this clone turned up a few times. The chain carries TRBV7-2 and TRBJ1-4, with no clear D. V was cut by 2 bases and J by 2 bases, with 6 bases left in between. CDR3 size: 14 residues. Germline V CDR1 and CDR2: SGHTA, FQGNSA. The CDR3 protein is CASSLSTTNEKLFF. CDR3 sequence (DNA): TGTGCCAGCAGCTTAAGTACGACTAATGAAAAACTGTTTTTT.

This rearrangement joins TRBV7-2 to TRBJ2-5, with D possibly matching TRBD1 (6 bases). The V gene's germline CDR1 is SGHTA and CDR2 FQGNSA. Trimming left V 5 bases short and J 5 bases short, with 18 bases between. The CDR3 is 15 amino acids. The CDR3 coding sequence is TGTGCCAGCAGCCTGGCGGGCTCAGGGGAGGAGACCCAGTACTTC. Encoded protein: CASSLAGSGEETQYF.

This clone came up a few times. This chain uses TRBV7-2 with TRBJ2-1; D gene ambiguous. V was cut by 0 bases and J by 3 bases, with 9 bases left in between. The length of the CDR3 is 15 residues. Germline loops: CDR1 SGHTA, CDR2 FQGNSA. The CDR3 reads CASSLAVGSYNEQFF. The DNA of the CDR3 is TGTGCCAGCAGCTTAGCGGTTGGTAGCTACAATGAGCAGTTCTTC.

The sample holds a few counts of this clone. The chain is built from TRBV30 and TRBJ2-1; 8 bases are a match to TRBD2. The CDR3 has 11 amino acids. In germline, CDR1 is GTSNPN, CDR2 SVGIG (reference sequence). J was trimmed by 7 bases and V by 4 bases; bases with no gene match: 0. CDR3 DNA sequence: TGTGCCTGGATAGCGGGGAATGAGCAGTTCTTC. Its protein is CAWIAGNEQFF.

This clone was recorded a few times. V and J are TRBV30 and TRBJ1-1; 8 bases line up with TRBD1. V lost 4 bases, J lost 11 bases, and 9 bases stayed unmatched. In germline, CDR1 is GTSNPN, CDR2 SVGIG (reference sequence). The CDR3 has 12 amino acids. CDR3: CAWNSGQGVAFF. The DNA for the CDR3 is TGTGCCTGGAACAGCGGACAGGGAGTGGCTTTCTTT. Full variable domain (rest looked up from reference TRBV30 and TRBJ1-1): SQTIHQWPATLVQPVGSPLSLECTVEGTSNPNLYWYRQAAGRGLQLLFYSVGIGQISSEVPQNLSASRPQDRQFILSSKKLLLSDSGFYLCAWNSGQGVAFFGQGTRLTVV.

CDR3 sequence (DNA): TGCAGCGTTGTTGGGGATGGGAAGGACACCGGGGAGCTGTTTTTT. Amino acid sequence: CSVVGDGKDTGELFF. The chain combines TRBV29-1 with TRBJ2-2; D remains ambiguous. The CDR3 covers 15 residues. The V end lost 4 bases, the J end lost 3 bases, and 15 bases lay between the germline ends. Germline CDR1 reads SQVTM; CDR2 reads ANQGSEA.

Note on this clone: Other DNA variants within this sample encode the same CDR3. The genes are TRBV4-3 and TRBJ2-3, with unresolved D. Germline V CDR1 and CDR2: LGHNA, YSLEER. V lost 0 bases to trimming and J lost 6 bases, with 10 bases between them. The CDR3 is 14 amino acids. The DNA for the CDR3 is TGCGCCAGCAGCCAAGATCCAAGTACGGATACGCAGTATTTT. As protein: CASSQDPSTDTQYF.

The CDR3 protein is CASISKTGILGEQYF. CDR3 DNA sequence: TGTGCCAGTATTTCTAAGACAGGGATCCTCGGCGAGCAGTACTTC. The genes are TRBV19 and TRBJ2-7, with 7 bases aligning to TRBD1. The CDR3 length is 15 residues. Germline lookup yields CDR1 LNHDA and CDR2 SQIVND (reference sequence). The J segment lost 6 bases and the V segment lost 7 bases, leaving 15 bases of the junction unmatched.

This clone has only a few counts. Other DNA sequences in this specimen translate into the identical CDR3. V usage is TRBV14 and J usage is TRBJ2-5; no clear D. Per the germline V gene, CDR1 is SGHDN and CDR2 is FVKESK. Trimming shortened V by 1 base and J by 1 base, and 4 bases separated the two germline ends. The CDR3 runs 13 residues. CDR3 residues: CASSQGLQETQYF. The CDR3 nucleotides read TGTGCCAGCAGCCAAGGTCTCCAAGAGACCCAGTACTTC.

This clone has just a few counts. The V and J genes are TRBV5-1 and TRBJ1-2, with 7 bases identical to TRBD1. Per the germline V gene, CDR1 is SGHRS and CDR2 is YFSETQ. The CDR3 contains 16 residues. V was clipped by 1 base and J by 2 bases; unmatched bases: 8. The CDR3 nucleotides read TGCGCCAGCAGCTTGAGGACAGGACGGGCCAACTATGGCTACACCTTC. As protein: CASSLRTGRANYGYTF.

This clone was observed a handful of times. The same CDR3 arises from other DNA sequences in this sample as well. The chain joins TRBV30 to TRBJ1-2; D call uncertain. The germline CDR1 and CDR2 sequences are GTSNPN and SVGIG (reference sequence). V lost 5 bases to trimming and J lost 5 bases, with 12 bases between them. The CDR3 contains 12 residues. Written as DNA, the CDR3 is TGTGCCTGGTCGGGCGGGGATTATGGCTACACCTTC. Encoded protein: CAWSGGDYGYTF.

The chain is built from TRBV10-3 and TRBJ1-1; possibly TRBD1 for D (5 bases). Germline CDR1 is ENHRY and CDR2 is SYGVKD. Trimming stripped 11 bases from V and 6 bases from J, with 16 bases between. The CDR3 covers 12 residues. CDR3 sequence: CAASSQAPEAFF. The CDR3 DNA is TGTGCCGCTTCATCACAGGCGCCTGAAGCTTTCTTT.

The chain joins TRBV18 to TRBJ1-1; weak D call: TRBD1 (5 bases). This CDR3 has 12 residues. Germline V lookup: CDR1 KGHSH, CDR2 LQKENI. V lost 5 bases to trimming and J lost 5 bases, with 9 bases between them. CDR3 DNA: TGTGCCAGCTCAGGGGGTTTGACTGAAGCTTTCTTT. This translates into CASSGGLTEAFF. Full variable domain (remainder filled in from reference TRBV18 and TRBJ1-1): NAGVMQNPRHLVRRRGQEARLRCSPMKGHSHVYWYRQLPEEGLKFMVYLQKENIIDESGMPKERFSAEFPKEGPSILRIQQVVRGDSAAYFCASSGGLTEAFFGQGTRLTVV.

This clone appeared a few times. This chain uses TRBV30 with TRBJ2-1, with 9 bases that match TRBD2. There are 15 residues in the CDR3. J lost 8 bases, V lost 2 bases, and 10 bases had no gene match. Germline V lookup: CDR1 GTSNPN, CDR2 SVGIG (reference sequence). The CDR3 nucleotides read TGTGCCTGGAGTTCCGGACTAGCGAGGACGGATGAGCAGTTCTTC. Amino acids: CAWSSGLARTDEQFF.